These 16 T cell receptor beta chains originate from one sample sequenced in a study of shared clonotypes between healthy human individuals. Using immunoSEQ multiplex PCR, the repertoire was profiled, and TCRdb retains in-frame clones only, with some absent. The table shows hundreds of thousands of clones, with about 96% occurring only once. The sample consisted of memory CD8+ T cells sorted from blood. The subset: CD45RO+ cells pooled with CCR7-negative TemRA cells. The receptors shown here come from a man in his thirties or forties in good health.

This chain joins TRBV30 and TRBJ2-7, with 8 bases aligning to TRBD1. Germline trimming cut 0 bases from V and 5 bases from J; bases unmatched to any gene: 0. Germline assignment: CDR1 GTSNPN and CDR2 SVGIG (reference sequence). The CDR3 is made up of 12 amino acids. This CDR3 reads CAWSVDRDEQYF. The CDR3 nucleotides read TGTGCCTGGAGTGTGGACAGGGACGAGCAGTACTTC. Variable domain in full (rest from reference TRBV30 and TRBJ2-7): SQTIHQWPATLVQPVGSPLSLECTVEGTSNPNLYWYRQAAGRGLQLLFYSVGIGQISSEVPQNLSASRPQDRQFILSSKKLLLSDSGFYLCAWSVDRDEQYFGPGTRLTVT.

The V gene is TRBV5-4, the J gene TRBJ1-6; TRBD1 might be the D (5 bases). The CDR3 contains 14 residues. V was cut by 0 bases and J by 8 bases, with 9 bases left in between. The germline V gene has CDR1 SGHNT and CDR2 YYREEE (reference sequence). CDR3 loop: CASSLDGGYSPLHF. CDR3 DNA: TGTGCCAGCAGCTTGGACGGGGGGTATTCACCCCTCCACTTT.

The chain carries TRBV5-4 and TRBJ2-1; weak D call: TRBD1 (10 bases). Trimming cost V 4 bases and J 7 bases, with 24 bases left between them. The CDR3 extends over 17 amino acids. From germline, CDR1 is SGHNT and CDR2 YYREEE (reference sequence). CDR3 amino acids: CASSPGTGASGINEQFF. The DNA for the CDR3 is TGTGCCAGCAGCCCGGGGACAGGGGCTAGCGGGATTAATGAGCAGTTCTTC.

CDR3 loop: CSVEETQYF. The CDR3 nucleotides read TGCAGCGTTGAAGAGACCCAGTACTTC. The chain uses TRBV29-1 and TRBJ2-5; no clear D gene. The germline CDR1 and CDR2 sequences are SQVTM and ANQGSEA. This CDR3 comprises 9 residues. Deletions cut 0 bases from V and 7 bases from J, with 0 bases between.

This chain connects TRBV21-1 to TRBJ2-3; the table's D call, TRBD2, has no DNA check behind it. TRBV21-1 is a known pseudogene. CDR3 length equals 16 residues. The CDR3 region has the DNA TGTGCCAGCAGCAAGGCGAGACGGAGGAGCACAGATACGCAGTATTTT. The encoded protein is CASSKARRRSTDTQYF.

The V and J genes are TRBV27 and TRBJ2-7; 10 bases match TRBD1. The ends lost 6 bases at V and 4 bases at J; junction bases unmatched: 9. The CDR3 has 15 amino acids. CDR1 and CDR2 from the germline V gene are MNHEY and SMNVEV (reference sequence). This CDR3 reads CASSPRTGGQYEQYF. The CDR3, as DNA: TGTGCCAGCAGCCCACGGACAGGGGGTCAGTACGAGCAGTACTTC.

This clone has only one observation. The chain uses TRBV6-5 and TRBJ2-1, with D possibly TRBD2 on 5 matching bases. CDR1 MNHEY and CDR2 SVGAGI come from the germline V gene. With 4 bases removed from V and 7 bases from J, the gap between germline ends came to 17 bases. The CDR3 sequence is 15 residues long. The CDR3 DNA reads TGTGCCAGCAGTTCAATAGCGTCCCGAGGGAATGAGCAGTTCTTC. This translates into CASSSIASRGNEQFF.

The rearrangement links TRBV12-2 to TRBJ2-4; TRBD2, as called in the table, went unchecked against the DNA. TRBV12-2 is assigned pseudogene status. The CDR3 extends over 16 amino acids. CDR3 sequence reads: CASRLAGGSDSNIQYF. CDR3 nucleotide sequence: TGTGCAAGTCGCTTAGCGGGGGGTAGCGATTCAAACATTCAGTACTTC.

V gene TRBV18 combines with J gene TRBJ2-5; 10 nucleotides agree with TRBD1. Germline V lookup: CDR1 KGHSH, CDR2 LQKENI. This CDR3 is 15 amino acids long. The V segment lost 4 bases and the J segment 5 bases; nucleotides outside the gene matches: 7. This CDR3 is CASSLTTGGRETQYF. The CDR3 DNA reads TGTGCCAGCTCACTGACGACAGGGGGCAGGGAGACCCAGTACTTC.

This clone was seen once. The J gene is TRBJ2-7, the V gene TRBV28; the D is unclear. In germline, CDR1 is MDHEN, CDR2 SYDVKM. This CDR3 region has 11 residues. V was trimmed by 6 bases and J by 7 bases, leaving 10 bases between them. CDR3 region: CASRILGEQYF. DNA of the CDR3: TGTGCCAGCAGAATCTTGGGAGAGCAGTACTTC.

The chain has TRBV19 and TRBJ2-2, with D possibly matching TRBD2 (6 bases). Per the germline V gene, CDR1 is LNHDA and CDR2 is SQIVND (reference sequence). CDR3 size: 14 residues. V shed 5 bases and J shed 5 bases, with 12 bases lying between them. For the CDR3, the DNA is TGTGCCAGTAGTGCGCGACTAGTAACCGGGGAGCTGTTTTTT. Its translation: CASSARLVTGELFF.

This chain uses TRBV5-1 with TRBJ2-5; 15 bases match TRBD2. V was clipped by 3 bases and J by 5 bases; unmatched bases: 5. CDR3 size: 16 residues. Germline CDR1 and CDR2: SGHRS and YFSETQ. The CDR3 is CASSWGLAGGWETQYF. The DNA for the CDR3 is TGCGCCAGCAGCTGGGGACTAGCGGGAGGTTGGGAGACCCAGTACTTC. Using reference TRBV5-1 and TRBJ2-5 for the parts outside the CDR3, the full variable domain is KAGVTQTPRYLIKTRGQQVTLSCSPISGHRSVSWYQQTPGQGLQFLFEYFSETQRNKGNFPGRFSGRQFSNSRSEMNVSTLELGDSALYLCASSWGLAGGWETQYFGPGTRLLVL.

This chain joins TRBV5-4 and TRBJ2-4, with 9 bases fitting TRBD2. Germline V gene data show CDR1 as SGHNT and CDR2 as YYREEE (reference sequence). J lost 0 bases, V lost 4 bases, and 5 bases had no gene match. This CDR3 has 16 residues. The CDR3 nucleotides read TGTGCCAGCAGCCCTAGCGGGACACTAGCCAAAAACATTCAGTACTTC. It specifies CASSPSGTLAKNIQYF.

The chain employs TRBV4-1 and TRBJ2-1; D uncertain. Trimming removed 2 bases at V and 8 bases at J, with 10 bases between. CDR3 length: 13 residues. Germline CDR1 reads MGHRA; CDR2 reads YSYEKL. CDR3 sequence reads: CASSQLLVDEQFF. In nucleotides, the CDR3 is TGCGCCAGCAGCCAACTCTTAGTGGATGAGCAGTTCTTC.

The gene calls are TRBV30 and TRBJ2-7, with a weak D call TRBD2 (6 bases). The CDR3 extends over 12 amino acids. The germline V and J ends were trimmed by 2 bases and 2 bases, with 7 bases remaining between them. Germline V CDR1 and CDR2: GTSNPN, SVGIG (reference sequence). CDR3 protein: CAWSRLAYEQYF. CDR3 bases: TGTGCCTGGAGTCGACTAGCCTACGAGCAGTACTTC.

This sequence joins TRBV6-5 and TRBJ2-7, with D unclear. The CDR3 has 13 amino acids. Trimming took 6 bases from V and 2 from J, leaving 11 bases between them. Germline values: CDR1 MNHEY, CDR2 SVGAGI. In DNA form, the CDR3 reads TGTGCCAGCAGGGGGAACTTAGCCTACGAGCAGTACTTC. Its translation: CASRGNLAYEQYF.